This T cell receptor (beta chain) was captured in a study of T cell changes during pregnancy in multiple sclerosis. The protocol was immunoSEQ multiplex PCR, while the TCRdb copy is restricted to in-frame clones and leaves out a portion. The sample has tens of thousands of clones; around 89% are singletons. Sample: CD4+ T cells from peripheral blood mononuclear cells, taken in the first trimester of pregnancy. The TCR comes from a female donor in good health, enrolled as a control in a pregnancy study.

CDR3 sequence (DNA): TGCGCCAGCAGCGGCCCTAGAACCTACGAGCAGTACTTC. Protein product: CASSGPRTYEQYF. The chain employs TRBV4-1 and TRBJ2-7; D is uncertain. Germline V gene sequence: CDR1 MGHRA, CDR2 YSYEKL. V lost 5 bases, J lost 2 bases, and 10 bases lay in between. The CDR3 has 13 amino acids.